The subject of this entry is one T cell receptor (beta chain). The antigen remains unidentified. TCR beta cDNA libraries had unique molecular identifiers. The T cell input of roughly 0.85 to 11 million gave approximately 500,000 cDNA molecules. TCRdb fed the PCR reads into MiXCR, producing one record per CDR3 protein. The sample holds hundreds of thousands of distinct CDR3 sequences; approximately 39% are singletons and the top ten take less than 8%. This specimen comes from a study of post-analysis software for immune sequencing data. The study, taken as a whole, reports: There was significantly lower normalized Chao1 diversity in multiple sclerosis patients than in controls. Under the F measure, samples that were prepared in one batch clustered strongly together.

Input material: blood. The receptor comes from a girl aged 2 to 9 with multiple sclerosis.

CDR3 loop: CASSFDIYQPQHF. The CDR3 nucleotides are TGTGCCAGCAGTTTTGACATCTATCAGCCCCAGCATTTT. The chain combines TRBV27 with TRBJ1-5; D not certain. Germline CDR1 reads MNHEY; CDR2 reads SMNVEV (reference sequence). The V end lost 3 bases, the J end lost 5 bases, and 8 bases lay between the germline ends. The CDR3 has 13 amino acids.